This record concerns one TCR beta chain sequence. The target antigen is unknown. V dropped 1 base and J dropped 5; count of bases not matched to a gene: 2. The CDR3 length is 14 residues. CDR1 is SGHNT, CDR2 YENEEA, per germline. The data originate from a study of identifying expanded T cells in peripheral blood. Notes on the study in general: Two-week clone count variance significantly increased as total template count grew.

The assay was immunoSEQ multiplex PCR, and TCRdb's table has in-frame clones only and misses some. The data contain about 100,000 clones, approximately 86% of them singletons. The chain has TRBV11-3 and TRBJ2-5, with 9 bases aligning to TRBD2. The sequence was obtained from a person between 18 and 70 years old in good health. The sequencing sample was made of blood. CDR3 protein: CASSLASGVETQYF. CDR3 coding DNA: TGTGCCAGCAGCTTAGCTAGCGGGGTGGAGACCCAGTACTTC.